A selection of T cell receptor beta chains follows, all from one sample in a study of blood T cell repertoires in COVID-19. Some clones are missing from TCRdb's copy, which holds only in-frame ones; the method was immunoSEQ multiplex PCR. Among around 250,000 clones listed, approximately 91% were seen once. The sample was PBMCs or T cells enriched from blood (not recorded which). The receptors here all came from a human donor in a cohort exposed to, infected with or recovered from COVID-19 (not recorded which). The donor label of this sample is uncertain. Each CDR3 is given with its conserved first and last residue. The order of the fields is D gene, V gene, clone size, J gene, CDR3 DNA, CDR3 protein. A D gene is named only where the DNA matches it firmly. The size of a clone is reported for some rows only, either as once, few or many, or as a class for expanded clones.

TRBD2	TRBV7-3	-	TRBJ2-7	TGTGCCAGCAGCTCACCTCATAGCGGGGACAACTCCTACGAGCAGTACTTC	CASSSPHSGDNSYEQYF
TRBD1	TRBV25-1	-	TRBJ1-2	TGTGCCAGCAGTGACCCGGGACAGGCGACCTATGGCTACACCTTC	CASSDPGQATYGYTF
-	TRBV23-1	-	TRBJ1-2	TGCGCCAGCAGTCACCCTCAGGGGAAGCGCGGCTACACCTTC	CASSHPQGKRGYTF
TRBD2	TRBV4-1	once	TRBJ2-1	TGCGCCAGCAGCTCGCGGGGGGGCCTCTACAATGAGCAGTTCTTC	CASSSRGGLYNEQFF
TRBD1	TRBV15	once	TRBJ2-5	TGTGCCACCAGCAGAGATCGGGCAGGGGGCACAAAGACCCAGTACTTC	CATSRDRAGGTKTQYF
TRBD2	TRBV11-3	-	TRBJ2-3	TGTGCCAGCAGCTTCACTAGCGGGGGAACAGATACGCAGTATTTT	CASSFTSGGTDTQYF
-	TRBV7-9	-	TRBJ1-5	TGTGCCAGCAGCATAAGCAGGGGCGATCAGCCCCAGCATTTT	CASSISRGDQPQHF
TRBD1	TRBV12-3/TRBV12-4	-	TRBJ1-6	TGTGCCAGCAGGTCCAGGGGGAATTCACCCCTCCACTTT	CASRSRGNSPLHF
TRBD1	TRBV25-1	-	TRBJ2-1	TGTGCCAGCAGTGACCCGGGACAGGGTAGCTACAATGAGCAGTTCTTC	CASSDPGQGSYNEQFF
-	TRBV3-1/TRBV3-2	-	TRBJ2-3	TGTGCCAGCAGCTCGGGGGGCCGGGATACGCAGTATTTT	CASSSGGRDTQYF
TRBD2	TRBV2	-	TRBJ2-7	TGTGCCAGCAGGGGGGGGGACGCCTACGAGCAGTACTTC	CASRGGDAYEQYF
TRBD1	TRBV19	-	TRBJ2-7	TGTGCCAGTAGTATCGGACAGGGAAGCTACGAGCAGTACTTC	CASSIGQGSYEQYF
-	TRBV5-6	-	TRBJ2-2	TGTGCCAGCAGCCGAGGGACCGGGGAGCTGTTTTTT	CASSRGTGELFF
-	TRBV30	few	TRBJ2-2	TGTGCCTGGAGAGTAACAGGAGTTCCCGGGGAGCTGTTTTTT	CAWRVTGVPGELFF
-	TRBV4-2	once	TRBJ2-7	TGTGCCAGCAGCCAAGATGCCCAGTCCGGGGAGCAGTACTTC	CASSQDAQSGEQYF
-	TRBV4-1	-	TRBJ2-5	TGCGCCAGCAGCCAGTTCCGGGACCCAAGGGGGGAGACCCAGTACTTC	CASSQFRDPRGETQYF
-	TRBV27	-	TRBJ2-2	TGTGCCAGCAGTGCCAATGCAGGGACCGGGGAGCTGTTTTTT	CASSANAGTGELFF
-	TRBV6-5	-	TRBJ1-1	TGTGCCAGCAGTACCACTGGTCCTGAAGCTTTCTTT	CASSTTGPEAFF